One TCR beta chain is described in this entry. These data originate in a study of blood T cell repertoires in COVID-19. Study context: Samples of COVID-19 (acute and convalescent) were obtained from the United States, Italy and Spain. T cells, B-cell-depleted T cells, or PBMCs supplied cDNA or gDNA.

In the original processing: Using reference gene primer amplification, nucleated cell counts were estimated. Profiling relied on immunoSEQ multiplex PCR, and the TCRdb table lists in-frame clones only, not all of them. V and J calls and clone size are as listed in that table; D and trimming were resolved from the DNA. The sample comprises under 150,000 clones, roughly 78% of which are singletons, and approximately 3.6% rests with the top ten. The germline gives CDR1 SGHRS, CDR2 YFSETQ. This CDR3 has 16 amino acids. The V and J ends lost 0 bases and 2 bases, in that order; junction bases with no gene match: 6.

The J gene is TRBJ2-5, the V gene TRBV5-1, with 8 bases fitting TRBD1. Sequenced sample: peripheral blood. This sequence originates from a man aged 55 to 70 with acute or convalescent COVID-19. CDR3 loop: CASSLGGTGTQETQYF. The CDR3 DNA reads TGCGCCAGCAGCTTGGGTGGGACAGGTACTCAAGAGACCCAGTACTTC.